A selection of T cell receptor beta chains follows, all from one sample in a study of cytomegalovirus exposure and HLA in healthy donors. Only in-frame clones appear in the TCRdb table, and some are missing; sequencing was by immunoSEQ multiplex PCR. The table shows 150,000 or so clones, with roughly 80% occurring only once. The sequenced sample consisted of PBMCs. The receptor source for this set is a female donor in good health and CMV-seronegative. Each CDR3 is given with its conserved first and last residue. The order of the fields is clone size, J gene, D gene, CDR3 length, V gene, CDR3 DNA, CDR3 protein. The D gene is left open where the match is weak. Clone size is not always given. Where it is, it says once, few, many or a class for expanded clones.

- TRBJ2-1 TRBD2 18 TRBV2 TGTGCCAGCAGTGGTCCGGGACTAGCGGGAGGGCCGTTGAGTGAGCAGTTCTTC CASSGPGLAGGPLSEQFF
- TRBJ2-1 - 13 TRBV7-2 TGTGCCACCCAAGGTAGCTCTTACAATGAGCAGTTCTTC CATQGSSYNEQFF
- TRBJ2-7 - 16 TRBV21-1 TGTGCCAGCAGCAAAGCAGCTAGCGGGGCCTACCACGAGCAGTACTTC CASSKAASGAYHEQYF
- TRBJ2-1 TRBD1 14 TRBV7-6 TGTGCCAGCAGCGTTCCGGGACAGGGGTTTGAGCAGTTCTTC CASSVPGQGFEQFF
- TRBJ2-7 TRBD1 15 TRBV9 TGTGCCAGCAGCGTAGGACAGGGTTACTCCTACGAGCAGTACTTC CASSVGQGYSYEQYF
- TRBJ2-5 - 17 TRBV2 TGTGCCAGCATTATGACTAGTCCAACTACCCCGAAGGAGACCCAGTACTTC CASIMTSPTTPKETQYF
- TRBJ2-1 - 16 TRBV5-1 TGCGCCAGCAGCCAGCAAGACAGACAAACTCCCAATGAGCAGTTCTTC CASSQQDRQTPNEQFF
- TRBJ1-2 - 14 TRBV9 TGTGCCAGCAGCGGAAAACAGGGCTTTAGTGGCTACACCTTC CASSGKQGFSGYTF
- TRBJ2-5 TRBD1 15 TRBV6-1 TGTGCCAGCAGTGAGAGGACAGGGGGCGGGGAGACCCAGTACTTC CASSERTGGGETQYF
- TRBJ2-1 TRBD2 14 TRBV5-1 TGCGCCAGCAGCCCGGGACTAGCGGACAATGAGCAGTTCTTC CASSPGLADNEQFF
once TRBJ1-4 - 13 TRBV19 TGTGCCAGTCGCCGACACACTAATGAAAAACTGTTTTTT CASRRHTNEKLFF
- TRBJ2-5 - 15 TRBV7-2 TGTGCCAGCAGCTCGGGCGGGCCTAGAGGAGAGACCCAGTACTTC CASSSGGPRGETQYF
- TRBJ2-5 TRBD1 14 TRBV5-6 TGTGCCAGCAGCTTGACATACAGGGGAGAGACCCAGTACTTC CASSLTYRGETQYF
- TRBJ2-1 TRBD2 16 TRBV7-9 TGTGCCAGCAGCTTAGTGGCTAGCGGGAGTTTACATGAGCAGTTCTTC CASSLVASGSLHEQFF
- TRBJ1-5 - 14 TRBV6-6 TGTGCCAGCATTTCCGACAGAAACAATCAGCCCCAGCATTTT CASISDRNNQPQHF
once TRBJ2-3 - 13 TRBV19 TGTGCCAGTAGCACTATCCCTCGGGATACGCAGTATTTT CASSTIPRDTQYF
few TRBJ1-1 - 13 TRBV5-6 TGTGCCAGCAGCTTGGCAGGGGCGCGTGAAGCTTTCTTT CASSLAGAREAFF
- TRBJ2-7 TRBD2 18 TRBV5-1 TGCGCCAGCAGCTTGGAGGGACTAGCGGGGGGTCGGATCTACGAGCAGTACTTC CASSLEGLAGGRIYEQYF
- TRBJ2-7 TRBD2 13 TRBV7-2 TGTGCCAGCAGCCCGGGACTAGCGGGGGAGCAGTACTTC CASSPGLAGEQYF
- TRBJ1-4 - 15 TRBV6-1 TGTGCCAGCAGTGAAGCTGAGGGGGGGAATGAAAAACTGTTTTTT CASSEAEGGNEKLFF
- TRBJ1-1 - 16 TRBV4-1 TGCGCCAGCAGCCAATTCGAACCCTTGGGAGACACTGAAGCTTTCTTT CASSQFEPLGDTEAFF
once TRBJ1-6 - 16 TRBV7-9 TGTGCCAGCAGCTCAGGGCCGGCGGCCAATAATTCACCCCTCCACTTT CASSSGPAANNSPLHF
- TRBJ1-1 - 13 TRBV6-5 TGTGCCAGCAGTTACGTACCGAGCACTGAAGCTTTCTTT CASSYVPSTEAFF
- TRBJ2-1 TRBD1 16 TRBV10-3 TGTGCCACCTTAACCGGGACAGGGTTTTTGGACAATGAGCAGTTCTTC CATLTGTGFLDNEQFF
- TRBJ1-2 - 15 TRBV27 TGTGCCAGCAGAAATTCCGGGTCGAGCGGTTATGGCTACACCTTC CASRNSGSSGYGYTF
- TRBJ1-1 - 14 TRBV7-9 TGTGCCACCACCGACAGTTTCCCGAACACTGAAGCTTTCTTT CATTDSFPNTEAFF
- TRBJ1-3 - 15 TRBV4-2 TGTGCCAGCAGCCAAGAGGCGGGCTCTGGAAACACCATATATTTT CASSQEAGSGNTIYF
few TRBJ2-7 TRBD1 15 TRBV6-1 TGTGCCAGCAGTGAGGCTCCGACAGGGGGGTACGAGCAGTACTTC CASSEAPTGGYEQYF
- TRBJ2-7 - 15 TRBV19 TGTGCCAGTAGTCCCGACAGGACCCAACGATACGAGCAGTACTTC CASSPDRTQRYEQYF
few TRBJ2-2 TRBD1 16 TRBV7-9 TGTGCCAGCAGCGAGCCGGGACAGGGAAACACCGGGGAGCTGTTTTTT CASSEPGQGNTGELFF
- TRBJ1-5 TRBD1 15 TRBV30 TGTGCCTGGAGCCTCAGGGACAGGGACTATCAGCCCCAGCATTTT CAWSLRDRDYQPQHF
- TRBJ2-3 TRBD1 15 TRBV11-3 TGTGCCAGCAGCGCTCCGGGACAGGGGACAGATACGCAGTATTTT CASSAPGQGTDTQYF
- TRBJ1-5 TRBD1 13 TRBV11-2 TGTGCCAGCAGCTTACCAGGGGGCAAGCCCCAGCATTTT CASSLPGGKPQHF
- TRBJ1-1 TRBD1 15 TRBV19 TGTGCCAGTAGTATCTTGGACAGGGGGCACACTGAAGCTTTCTTT CASSILDRGHTEAFF
- TRBJ2-7 TRBD1 13 TRBV29-1 TGCACAGCCACGGGACAGGGGCCCTACGAGCAGTACTTC CTATGQGPYEQYF